This TCR beta chain was sequenced during a study of tumor and adjacent non-tumor tissue in lung cancer. Study in general: There were some 12 adenocarcinoma, a couple of squamous cell carcinoma and 1 small cell lung cancer cases.

This clonotype was recorded many times. Its antigen is still unknown. TCRbeta libraries were built with three rounds of nested PCR, modified from ARM-PCR. TCRdb recomputed calls from the multiplex PCR reads with MiXCR, one row per CDR3 protein. Among roughly 76,000 distinct CDR3 sequences listed, around 70% were seen once. CDR1 and CDR2 (germline): WNHNN, SYGVQD (reference sequence). This CDR3 contains 13 residues. The J segment lost 10 bases and the V segment lost 8 bases, leaving 9 bases of the junction unmatched. General study findings and limits: Tumor TCR diversity, when higher, was linked to shorter survival. Compared with tumor, normal lung showed significantly lower TCR diversity. Tumor repertoires had a smaller top 100 clone share than normal lung.

This sample's RNA came from whole unsorted tissue. The chain couples TRBV10-1 to TRBJ2-1; 9 bases map to TRBD2. The sequence was collected from a woman in her 70s with non-small cell lung cancer. The source material was lung tumor tissue. The chain's CDR3 is CASSKVTSGEQFF. In DNA, the CDR3 is TGCGCCAGCTCTAAAGTGACTAGCGGCGAGCAGTTCTTC.